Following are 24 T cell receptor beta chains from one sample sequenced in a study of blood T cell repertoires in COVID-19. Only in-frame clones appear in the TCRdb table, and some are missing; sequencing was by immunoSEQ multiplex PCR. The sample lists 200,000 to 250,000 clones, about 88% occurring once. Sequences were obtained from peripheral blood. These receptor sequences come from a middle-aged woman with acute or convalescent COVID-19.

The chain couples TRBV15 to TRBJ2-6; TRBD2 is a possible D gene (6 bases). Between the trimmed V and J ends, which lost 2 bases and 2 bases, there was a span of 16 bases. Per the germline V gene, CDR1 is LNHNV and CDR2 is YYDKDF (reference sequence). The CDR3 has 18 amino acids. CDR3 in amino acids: CATSRSAGIPTGANVLTF. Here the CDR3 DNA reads TGTGCCACCAGCAGATCGGCGGGGATTCCCACTGGGGCCAACGTCCTGACTTTC.

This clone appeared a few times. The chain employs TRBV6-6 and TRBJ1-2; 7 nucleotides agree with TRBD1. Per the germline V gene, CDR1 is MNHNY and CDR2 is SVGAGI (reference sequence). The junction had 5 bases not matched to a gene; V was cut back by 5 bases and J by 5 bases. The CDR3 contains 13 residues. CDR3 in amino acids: CASSRPGGYGYTF. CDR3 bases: TGTGCCAGCAGTCGTCCAGGGGGTTATGGCTACACCTTC.

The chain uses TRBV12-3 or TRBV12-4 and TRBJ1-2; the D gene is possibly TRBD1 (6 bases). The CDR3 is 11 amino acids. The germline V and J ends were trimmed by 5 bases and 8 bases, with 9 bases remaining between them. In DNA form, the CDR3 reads TGTGCCAGCAGTGCGGGGGCCGGCTACACCTTC. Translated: CASSAGAGYTF.

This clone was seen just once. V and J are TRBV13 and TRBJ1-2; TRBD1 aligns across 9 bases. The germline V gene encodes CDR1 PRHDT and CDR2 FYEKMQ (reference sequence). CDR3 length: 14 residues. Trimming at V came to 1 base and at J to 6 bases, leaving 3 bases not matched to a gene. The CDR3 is CASSLEDRGDGYTF. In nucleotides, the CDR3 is TGTGCCAGCAGCTTAGAAGACAGGGGGGATGGCTACACCTTC.

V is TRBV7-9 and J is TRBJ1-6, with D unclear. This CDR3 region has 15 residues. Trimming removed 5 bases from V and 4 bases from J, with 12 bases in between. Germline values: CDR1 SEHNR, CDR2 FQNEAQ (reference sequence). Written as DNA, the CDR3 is TGTGCCAGCAGCCTCGAGGGCCGGTATAATTCACCCCTCCACTTT. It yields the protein CASSLEGRYNSPLHF.

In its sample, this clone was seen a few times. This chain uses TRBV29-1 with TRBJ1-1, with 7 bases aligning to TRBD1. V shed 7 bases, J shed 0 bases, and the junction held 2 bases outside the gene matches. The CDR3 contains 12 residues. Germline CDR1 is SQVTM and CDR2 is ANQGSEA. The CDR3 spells CSAGQVNTEAFF. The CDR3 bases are TGCAGCGCCGGACAGGTGAACACTGAAGCTTTCTTT.

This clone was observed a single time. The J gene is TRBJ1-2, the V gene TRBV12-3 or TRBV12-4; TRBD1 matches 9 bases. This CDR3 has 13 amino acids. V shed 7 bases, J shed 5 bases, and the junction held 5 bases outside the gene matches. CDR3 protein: CASTDGQGYGYTF. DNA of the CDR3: TGTGCCAGCACCGACGGACAGGGGTATGGCTACACCTTC.

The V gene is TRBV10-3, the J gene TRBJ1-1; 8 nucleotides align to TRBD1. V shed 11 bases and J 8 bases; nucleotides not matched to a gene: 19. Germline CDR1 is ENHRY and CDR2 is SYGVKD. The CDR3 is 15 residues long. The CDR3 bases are TGTGCCGCCTCGGGACAGGCGGGGTTGGAGGGGGAAGCTTTCTTT. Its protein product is CAASGQAGLEGEAFF.

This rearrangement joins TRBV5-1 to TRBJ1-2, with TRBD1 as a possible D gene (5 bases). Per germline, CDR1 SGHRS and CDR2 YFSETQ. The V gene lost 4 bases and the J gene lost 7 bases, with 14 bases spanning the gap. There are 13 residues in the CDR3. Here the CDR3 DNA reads TGCGCCAGCAGCGGGGCTGAGCAAGGTGGCTACACCTTC. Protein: CASSGAEQGGYTF. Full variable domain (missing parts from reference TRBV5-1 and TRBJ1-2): KAGVTQTPRYLIKTRGQQVTLSCSPISGHRSVSWYQQTPGQGLQFLFEYFSETQRNKGNFPGRFSGRQFSNSRSEMNVSTLELGDSALYLCASSGAEQGGYTFGSGTRLTVV.

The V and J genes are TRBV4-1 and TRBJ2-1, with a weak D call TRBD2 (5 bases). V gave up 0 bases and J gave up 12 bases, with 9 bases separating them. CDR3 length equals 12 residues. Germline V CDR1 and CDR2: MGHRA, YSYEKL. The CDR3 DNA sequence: TGCGCCAGCAGCCAAGACCGGACTTTGCAGTTCTTC. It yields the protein CASSQDRTLQFF.

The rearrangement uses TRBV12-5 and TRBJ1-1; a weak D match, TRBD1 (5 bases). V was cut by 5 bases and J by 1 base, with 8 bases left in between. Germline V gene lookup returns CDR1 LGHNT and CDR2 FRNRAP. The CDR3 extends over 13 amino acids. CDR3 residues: CASGEQENTEAFF. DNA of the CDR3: TGTGCTAGTGGTGAACAGGAGAACACTGAAGCTTTCTTT.

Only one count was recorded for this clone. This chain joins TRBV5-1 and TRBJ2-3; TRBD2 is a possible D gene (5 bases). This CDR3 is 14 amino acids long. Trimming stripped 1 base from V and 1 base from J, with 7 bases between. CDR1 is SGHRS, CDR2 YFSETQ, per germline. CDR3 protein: CASSLQRGTDTQYF. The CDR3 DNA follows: TGCGCCAGCAGCTTGCAGAGGGGCACAGATACGCAGTATTTT.

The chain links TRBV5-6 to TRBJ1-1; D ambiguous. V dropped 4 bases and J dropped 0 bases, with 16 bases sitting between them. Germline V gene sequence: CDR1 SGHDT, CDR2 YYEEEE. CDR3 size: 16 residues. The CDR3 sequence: CASSHRRRNLNTEAFF. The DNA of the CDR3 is TGTGCCAGCAGCCACCGACGGAGGAACCTGAACACTGAAGCTTTCTTT.

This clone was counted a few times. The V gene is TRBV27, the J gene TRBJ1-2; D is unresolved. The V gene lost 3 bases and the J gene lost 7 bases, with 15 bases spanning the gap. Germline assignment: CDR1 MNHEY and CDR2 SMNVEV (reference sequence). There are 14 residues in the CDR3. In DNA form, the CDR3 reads TGTGCCAGCAGTTTTACCCCCGGGGTCTCTGGCTACACCTTC. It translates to CASSFTPGVSGYTF.

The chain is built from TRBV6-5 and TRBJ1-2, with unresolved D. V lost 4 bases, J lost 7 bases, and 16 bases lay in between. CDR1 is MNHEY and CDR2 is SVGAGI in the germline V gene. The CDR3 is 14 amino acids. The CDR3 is CASSSWVGEAGYTF. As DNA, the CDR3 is TGTGCCAGCAGTTCTTGGGTTGGGGAGGCTGGCTACACCTTC.

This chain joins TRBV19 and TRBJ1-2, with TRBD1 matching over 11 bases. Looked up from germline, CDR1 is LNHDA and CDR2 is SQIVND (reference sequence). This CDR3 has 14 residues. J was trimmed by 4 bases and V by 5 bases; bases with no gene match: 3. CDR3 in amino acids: CASSPGQGGYGYTF. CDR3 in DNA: TGTGCCAGTAGTCCGGGACAGGGGGGCTATGGCTACACCTTC.

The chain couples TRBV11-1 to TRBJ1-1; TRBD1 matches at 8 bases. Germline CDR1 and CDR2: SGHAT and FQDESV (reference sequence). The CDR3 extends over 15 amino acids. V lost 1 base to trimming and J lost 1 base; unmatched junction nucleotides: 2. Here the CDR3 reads CASSLVGQGNTEAFF. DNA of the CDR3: TGTGCCAGCAGCTTAGTTGGACAGGGGAACACTGAAGCTTTCTTT. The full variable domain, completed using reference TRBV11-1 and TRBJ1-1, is EAEVAQSPRYKITEKSQAVAFWCDPISGHATLYWYRQILGQGPELLVQFQDESVVDDSQLPKDRFSAERLKGVDSTLKIQPAELGDSAMYLCASSLVGQGNTEAFFGQGTRLTVV.

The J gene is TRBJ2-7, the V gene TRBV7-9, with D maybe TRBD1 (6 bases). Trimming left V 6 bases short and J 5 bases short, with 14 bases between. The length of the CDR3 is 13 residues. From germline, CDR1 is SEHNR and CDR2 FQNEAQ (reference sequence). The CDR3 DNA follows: TGTGCCAGCAGTAGAGGACAGAAAAACGAGCAGTACGTC. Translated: CASSRGQKNEQYV.

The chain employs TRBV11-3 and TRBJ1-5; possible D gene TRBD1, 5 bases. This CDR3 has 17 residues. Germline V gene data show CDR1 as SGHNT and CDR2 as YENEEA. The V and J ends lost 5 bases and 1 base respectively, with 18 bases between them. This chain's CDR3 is CASSQGGEAGSNQPQHF. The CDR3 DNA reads TGTGCCAGCAGCCAAGGAGGGGAAGCCGGGAGCAATCAGCCCCAGCATTTT.

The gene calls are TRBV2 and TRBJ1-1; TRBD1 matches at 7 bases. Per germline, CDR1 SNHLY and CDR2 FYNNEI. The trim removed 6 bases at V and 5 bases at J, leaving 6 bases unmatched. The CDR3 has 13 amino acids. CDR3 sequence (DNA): TGTGCCAGCAGCCCCGACAGGGAGACTGAAGCTTTCTTT. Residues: CASSPDRETEAFF.

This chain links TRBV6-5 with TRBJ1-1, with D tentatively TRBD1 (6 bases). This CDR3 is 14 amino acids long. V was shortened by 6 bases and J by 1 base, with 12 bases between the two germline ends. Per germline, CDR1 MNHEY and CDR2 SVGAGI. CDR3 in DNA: TGTGCCAGCAGAAAAACAGGGCGGAACACTGAAGCTTTCTTT. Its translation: CASRKTGRNTEAFF.

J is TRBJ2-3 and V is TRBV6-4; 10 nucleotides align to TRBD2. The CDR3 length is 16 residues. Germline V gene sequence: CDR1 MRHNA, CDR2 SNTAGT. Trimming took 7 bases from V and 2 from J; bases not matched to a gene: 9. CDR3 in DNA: TGTGCCAGCAAGCGCCCGGGACTAGCGTTCACAGATACGCAGTATTTT. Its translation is CASKRPGLAFTDTQYF.

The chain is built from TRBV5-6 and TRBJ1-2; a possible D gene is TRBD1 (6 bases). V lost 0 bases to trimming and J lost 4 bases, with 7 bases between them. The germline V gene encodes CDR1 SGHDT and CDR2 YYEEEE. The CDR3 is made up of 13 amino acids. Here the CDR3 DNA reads TGTGCCAGCAGCTTGGACAGGGCCTATGGCTACACCTTC. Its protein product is CASSLDRAYGYTF.

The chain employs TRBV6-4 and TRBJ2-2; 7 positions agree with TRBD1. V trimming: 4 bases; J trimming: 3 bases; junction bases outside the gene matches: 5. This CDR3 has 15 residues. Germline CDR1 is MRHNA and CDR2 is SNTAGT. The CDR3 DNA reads TGTGCCAGCAGTGGACAGGGTGGCGACACCGGGGAGCTGTTTTTT. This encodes CASSGQGGDTGELFF.